This entry lists 22 T cell receptor beta chains sequenced from one sample in a study of blood T cells in healthy people across ages (dated by TCRdb to between 2014 and 2017). Library method: 5' RACE. The run used an Illumina HiSeq 2500. A second roughly 6 to 12 cycle PCR used a sample-barcoded 5' primer and a J-beta primer mix. Starting from the raw public reads, TCRdb applied fastp trimming at Q25, assembled clones with MiXCR and retained in-frame beta chains. Rows matching on CDR3 protein sequence are summarized as one entry with the most common DNA and genes. The sample contains 650,000 to 800,000 distinct CDR3 sequences, approximately 52% of them found a single time. The top ten hold roughly 14% of the sample. Sequencing was carried out using blood. The source is a woman at least 80 years old in good health.

This chain uses TRBV20-1 with TRBJ2-2; perhaps TRBD2 as D (5 bases). Germline V gene sequence: CDR1 DFQATT, CDR2 SNEGSKA (reference sequence). The germline V and J ends were trimmed by 0 bases and 4 bases, with 9 bases remaining between them. The CDR3 contains 14 residues. The CDR3 reads CSARERGGTGELFF. CDR3 sequence (DNA): TGCAGTGCTAGAGAGCGAGGAGGCACCGGGGAGCTGTTTTTT.

DNA for the CDR3: TGTGCCAGCGCTGGCAGAGTGGGAGCAGATACGCAGTATTTT. Protein sequence: CASAGRVGADTQYF. The rearrangement joins TRBV12-3 or TRBV12-4 to TRBJ2-3, with D perhaps TRBD2 (5 bases). The CDR3 has 14 amino acids. V was shortened by 8 bases and J by 4 bases, with 16 bases between the two germline ends.

This clonotype was seen more than once but under ten times. This sequence joins TRBV3-1 and TRBJ2-5; the match to TRBD2 covers 9 bases. The CDR3 totals 16 residues. Germline loops: CDR1 LGHDT, CDR2 YNNKEL (reference sequence). V lost 4 bases to trimming and J lost 2 bases; unmatched junction nucleotides: 8. CDR3 sequence: CASSPPSGMKQETQYF. CDR3 DNA sequence: TGTGCCAGCAGCCCTCCTAGCGGGATGAAGCAAGAGACCCAGTACTTC.

The genes are TRBV7-2 and TRBJ2-1, with 9 positions matching TRBD2. The CDR3 length is 16 residues. CDR1 and CDR2 from the germline V gene are SGHTA and FQGNSA. Trimming removed 4 bases from V and 7 bases from J; junction bases left unmatched: 11. In DNA, the CDR3 is TGTGCCAGCAGCTCCGCGGGGGGGGCCACTATTAATGAGCAGTTCTTC. It encodes CASSSAGGATINEQFF.

For this clonotype: Possible read error: a much larger clone is one base away. The genes are TRBV29-1 and TRBJ1-1; tentative D call: TRBD1 (6 bases). The CDR3 is 12 amino acids. The germline V and J ends were trimmed by 1 base and 4 bases, with 7 bases remaining between them. Germline CDR1 and CDR2: SQVTM and ANQGSEA. The CDR3 nucleotides read TGCAGCGTTGAAGGCAGGGGCACTGAAGCTTTCTTT. Translated: CSVEGRGTEAFF.

There are a few counts of this clonotype. CDR3 sequence (DNA): TGTGCCAGCAGCTTAGAGAGAGGACAGGCCTACGAGCAGTACTTC. This sequence encodes CASSLERGQAYEQYF. The V and J genes are TRBV7-7 and TRBJ2-7; 7 bases agree with TRBD1. Trimming removed 1 base from V and 2 bases from J; junction bases left unmatched: 5. Germline values: CDR1 SSHAT, CDR2 FNYEAQ (reference sequence). The CDR3 totals 15 residues.

This chain links TRBV6-1 with TRBJ1-2; D is ambiguous. Germline V gives CDR1 MNHNS, CDR2 SASEGT. The CDR3 consists of 15 residues. With 6 bases removed from V and 1 base from J, the gap between germline ends came to 15 bases. CDR3: CASSDRNWDNYGYTF. Written as DNA, the CDR3 is TGTGCCAGCAGCGACCGAAATTGGGATAACTATGGCTACACCTTC.

This clonotype was seen ten or more times. V usage is TRBV9 and J usage is TRBJ2-1; D may be TRBD2 (7 bases). V dropped 3 bases and J dropped 4 bases, with 17 bases sitting between them. The CDR3 is made up of 16 amino acids. Germline values: CDR1 SGDLS, CDR2 YYNGEE. As DNA, the CDR3 is TGTGCCAGCAGCGACCCGAGGGGGGGCGTTTACAATGAGCAGTTCTTC. Its translation is CASSDPRGGVYNEQFF.

This clonotype was observed many times. The chain employs TRBV18 and TRBJ1-1; D might be TRBD1 (6 bases). Trimming left V 5 bases short and J 5 bases short, with 15 bases between. This CDR3 has 14 amino acids. Germline V gene lookup returns CDR1 KGHSH and CDR2 LQKENI. The CDR3 spells CASSSGQHRTEAFF. The CDR3 coding sequence is TGTGCCAGCTCATCTGGACAGCACCGTACTGAAGCTTTCTTT.

Notes on this clonotype: A much more abundant neighbour one base away suggests this may be a read error. The V call is TRBV6-1, the J call TRBJ2-1; D not certain. This CDR3 is built from 11 residues. Looked up from germline, CDR1 is MNHNS and CDR2 is SASEGT. The CDR3 here is CAGSGVWEQFF. The DNA of the CDR3 is TGTGCCGGCAGTGGAGTTTGGGAGCAGTTCTTC.

This clonotype was picked up many times. The chain carries TRBV3-1 and TRBJ2-3; D is undetermined. The CDR3 length is 14 residues. Trimming shortened V by 2 bases and J by 2 bases, and 8 bases separated the two germline ends. Germline loops: CDR1 LGHDT, CDR2 YNNKEL (reference sequence). The CDR3 DNA reads TGTGCCAGCAGCCAACCGGGTTACACAGATACGCAGTATTTT. This sequence encodes CASSQPGYTDTQYF.

This clonotype was seen repeatedly, ten times or more. A much larger clone lies one base from this, so it may be a read error. The chain recombines TRBV12-3 or TRBV12-4 with TRBJ2-1; the D is unclear. Gene TRBJ2-7 matches the end of the DNA better, so the J call may be wrong. The CDR3 spans 13 residues. The CDR3 coding sequence is TGTGCCAGCAGTTTAGTCGTCTACAATGAGCAGTACTTC. Translation: CASSLVVYNEQYF.

This chain links TRBV7-9 with TRBJ2-3; D is unresolved. This CDR3 contains 16 residues. V was pared by 2 bases and J by 2 bases, with 14 bases between. In germline, CDR1 is SEHNR, CDR2 FQNEAQ (reference sequence). The CDR3: CASSLNTARLTDTQYF. The CDR3 bases are TGTGCCAGCAGCTTAAATACGGCGCGCCTCACAGATACGCAGTATTTT.

This clonotype was observed a single time. The chain couples TRBV5-1 to TRBJ2-1; D might be TRBD2 (5 bases). Germline CDR1 reads SGHRS; CDR2 reads YFSETQ. With 6 bases removed from V and 8 bases from J, the gap between germline ends came to 12 bases. The CDR3 loop spans 12 amino acids. Here the CDR3 reads CASTEKRDEQFF. CDR3 nucleotides: TGCGCCAGCACCGAGAAGAGGGATGAGCAGTTCTTC.

The chain carries TRBV5-1 and TRBJ1-1; no firm D call. The CDR3 sequence is 16 residues long. Deletions cut 0 bases from V and 0 bases from J, with 12 bases between. Germline CDR1 SGHRS, CDR2 YFSETQ. The CDR3 DNA sequence: TGCGCCAGCAGCTTGGGACATGGTCGGATGAACACTGAAGCTTTCTTT. Translation: CASSLGHGRMNTEAFF. The full variable domain, with the rest looked up from reference TRBV5-1 and TRBJ1-1, is KAGVTQTPRYLIKTRGQQVTLSCSPISGHRSVSWYQQTPGQGLQFLFEYFSETQRNKGNFPGRFSGRQFSNSRSEMNVSTLELGDSALYLCASSLGHGRMNTEAFFGQGTRLTVV.

The chain combines TRBV5-1 with TRBJ2-5; 9 bases map to TRBD2. Per germline, CDR1 SGHRS and CDR2 YFSETQ. There are 17 residues in the CDR3. With 4 bases clipped from V and 5 bases from J, the junction kept 15 bases outside the gene matches. CDR3 region: CASSQQGGLAYRETQYF. CDR3 nucleotides: TGCGCCAGCAGCCAACAAGGGGGACTAGCTTATAGGGAGACCCAGTACTTC.

The V call is TRBV7-2, the J call TRBJ1-2; a weak D match, TRBD1 (5 bases). This CDR3 comprises 14 residues. CDR1 and CDR2 from the germline V gene are SGHTA and FQGNSA. V lost 5 bases, J lost 9 bases, and 19 bases lay in between. CDR3 nucleotide sequence: TGTGCCAGCAGCCCCCGCCGGGGGAGGGATTGCTACACCTTC. Translating it yields CASSPRRGRDCYTF.

This clonotype was seen many times. The gene calls are TRBV6-2 or TRBV6-3 and TRBJ2-7; no reliable D call. The germline gives CDR1 MNHEY, CDR2 SVGEGT. The CDR3 covers 18 residues. Trimming shortened V by 4 bases and J by 0 bases, and 22 bases separated the two germline ends. The DNA of the CDR3 is TGTGCCAGCAGTTTCCGGACCCTAAATGGGAAGTTCTCCTACGAGCAGTACTTC. Amino acids: CASSFRTLNGKFSYEQYF.

CDR3 nucleotide sequence: TGTGCCAGCAGTCCGAGGGACCCTCAAGAGGCCCAGTACTTC. Its translation: CASSPRDPQEAQYF. The V gene is TRBV6-6, the J gene TRBJ2-7; D could derive from TRBD1 or TRBD2 (5 bases each). CDR3 length: 14 residues. Germline V CDR1 and CDR2: MNHNY, SVGAGI (reference sequence). V lost 5 bases and J 10 bases, leaving 21 bases between the germline ends.

The table lists this clonotype with many counts. The chain joins TRBV24-1 to TRBJ2-1; the D gene is possibly TRBD2 (6 bases). The germline gives CDR1 KGHDR, CDR2 SFDVKD. V lost 2 bases to trimming and J lost 0 bases, with 10 bases between them. CDR3 length: 16 amino acids. This CDR3 reads CATSDSGGTSYNEQFF. CDR3 in DNA: TGTGCCACCAGTGATTCGGGCGGGACCTCCTACAATGAGCAGTTCTTC.

This clonotype was recorded a few times. The chain couples TRBV20-1 to TRBJ1-3, with D possibly matching TRBD1 (6 bases). Germline CDR1 DFQATT, CDR2 SNEGSKA (reference sequence). Trimming took 5 bases from V and 3 from J, leaving 14 bases between them. The CDR3 totals 14 residues. This CDR3 is CSAPNRESGNTIYF. In DNA, the CDR3 is TGCAGTGCTCCTAACAGGGAGAGTGGAAACACCATATATTTT.

A word on this clonotype: A much larger clone differs from this one at a single base, so this may be a read error. The V call is TRBV20-1, the J call TRBJ2-5; the match to TRBD2 covers 9 bases. The ends lost 1 base at V and 3 bases at J; junction bases unmatched: 12. The germline V gene encodes CDR1 DFQATT and CDR2 SNEGSKA (reference sequence). The CDR3 loop spans 17 amino acids. The DNA of the CDR3 is TGCAGTGCTAGAGTCCGACGGAGGGCTAGCGGGAAAGAGACCCAGTACTTC. This translates into CSARVRRRASGKETQYF.